One and the same sample provided the 11 T cell receptor beta chains below, sequenced in a study of T cell responses to AZD1222 COVID-19 vaccine (dated by TCRdb to the early 2020s). The sample's time point label, decoded: baseline before first vaccination. To prepare the library, the immunoSEQ multiplex PCR assay was applied. What TCRdb holds here is the immuneACCESS table cut down to in-frame rearrangements. Part of the clones is not present; checked against another copy, under half of the missing clones reflect an unresolved V gene, and the others are unexplained. The sample table holds about 180,000 clones, of which about 86% were seen once. 0.49% of the sample rests with the top ten. Sample: peripheral blood, taken on day 0 of AZD1222 vaccination. All receptors derive from an adult in good health.

The gene calls are TRBV30 and TRBJ1-5; 9 bases are a match to TRBD1. The CDR3 is made up of 18 amino acids. The J segment lost 1 base and the V segment lost 2 bases, leaving 12 bases of the junction unmatched. Germline V lookup: CDR1 GTSNPN, CDR2 SVGIG (reference sequence). CDR3 sequence (DNA): TGTGCCTGGAGTCAGGGACAGGGAGGCATTGGGAGCAATCAGCCCCAGCATTTT. It translates to CAWSQGQGGIGSNQPQHF. Together with reference TRBV30 and TRBJ1-5, the CDR3 gives the full variable domain: SQTIHQWPATLVQPVGSPLSLECTVEGTSNPNLYWYRQAAGRGLQLLFYSVGIGQISSEVPQNLSASRPQDRQFILSSKKLLLSDSGFYLCAWSQGQGGIGSNQPQHFGDGTRLSIL.

The chain combines TRBV19 with TRBJ1-5; no firm D call. CDR3 size: 14 residues. In germline, CDR1 is LNHDA, CDR2 SQIVND (reference sequence). Trimming cost V 1 base and J 5 bases, with 9 bases left between them. CDR3 amino acids: CASSIVTRDQPQHF. The CDR3 nucleotides read TGTGCCAGTAGTATAGTAACCCGGGATCAGCCCCAGCATTTT.

The chain has TRBV12-3 or TRBV12-4 and TRBJ2-1; D unclear. The CDR3 loop spans 13 amino acids. V was trimmed by 3 bases and J by 6 bases, leaving 9 bases between them. Written as DNA, the CDR3 is TGTGCCAGCAGTTTGAATAGGGCCAATGAGCAGTTCTTC. The encoded protein is CASSLNRANEQFF.

The gene calls are TRBV4-2 and TRBJ2-7, with D uncertain. V shed 0 bases and J shed 6 bases, with 6 bases lying between them. Germline V gives CDR1 LGHNA, CDR2 YNFKEQ. The CDR3 sequence is 12 residues long. CDR3 amino acids: CASSQDETEQYF. The CDR3 DNA follows: TGTGCCAGCAGCCAAGACGAAACCGAGCAGTACTTC.

V and J are TRBV5-1 and TRBJ1-1; D gene uncertain. The length of the CDR3 is 13 residues. The V and J ends lost 4 bases and 0 bases respectively, with 7 bases between them. CDR1 and CDR2 from the germline V gene are SGHRS and YFSETQ. The CDR3 region is CASSEHLNTEAFF. CDR3 nucleotide sequence: TGCGCCAGCAGCGAACACTTGAACACTGAAGCTTTCTTT. The full variable domain, with the rest looked up from reference TRBV5-1 and TRBJ1-1, is KAGVTQTPRYLIKTRGQQVTLSCSPISGHRSVSWYQQTPGQGLQFLFEYFSETQRNKGNFPGRFSGRQFSNSRSEMNVSTLELGDSALYLCASSEHLNTEAFFGQGTRLTVV.

This rearrangement joins TRBV5-6 to TRBJ1-5; D gene uncertain. Trimming left V 2 bases short and J 5 bases short, with 11 bases between. This CDR3 is 14 amino acids long. CDR1 and CDR2 (germline): SGHDT, YYEEEE. In DNA form, the CDR3 reads TGTGCCAGCAGCTTAAGGAACGGGGATCAGCCCCAGCATTTT. Translation: CASSLRNGDQPQHF.

This clone was observed a single time. The chain uses TRBV19 and TRBJ1-2; D unresolved. Per germline, CDR1 LNHDA and CDR2 SQIVND (reference sequence). The CDR3 spans 12 residues. Trimming took off 7 bases at V and 8 bases at J, with 14 bases between the two ends. The CDR3 bases are TGTGCCAGTACCCCCCGGACGGGGGGCTACACCTTC. Its protein is CASTPRTGGYTF.

The rearrangement joins TRBV10-3 to TRBJ1-2, with TRBD1 as a possible D gene (5 bases). Germline lookup yields CDR1 ENHRY and CDR2 SYGVKD. The ends were cut back, 6 bases at V and 3 bases at J, with 20 bases in the middle. The CDR3 is 16 residues long. In nucleotides, the CDR3 is TGTGCCATCAGGGGTGGTACATGGGACCACTACTATGGCTACACCTTC. This sequence encodes CAIRGGTWDHYYGYTF.

This clone showed up just a few times. The V and J genes are TRBV28 and TRBJ2-2; no definite D call. The CDR3 is 15 amino acids. Between the trimmed V and J ends, which lost 4 bases and 7 bases, there was a span of 16 bases. Germline V lookup: CDR1 MDHEN, CDR2 SYDVKM. The CDR3 DNA sequence: TGTGCCAGCAGTTCCAGACCCATTTTAGGCGGGGAGCTGTTTTTT. Protein product: CASSSRPILGGELFF.

The chain employs TRBV6-2 or TRBV6-3 and TRBJ2-5; 13 bases fit TRBD2. The CDR3 loop spans 17 amino acids. Germline values: CDR1 MNHEY, CDR2 SVGEGT. Germline trimming cut 5 bases from V and 7 bases from J; bases unmatched to any gene: 13. DNA for the CDR3: TGTGCCAGCAGTACTCGACTAGCGGGGGGAACATACGGGACCCAGTACTTC. This encodes CASSTRLAGGTYGTQYF.

The chain recombines TRBV5-1 with TRBJ2-7; 9 nucleotides match TRBD1. CDR1 SGHRS and CDR2 YFSETQ come from the germline V gene. This CDR3 has 14 residues. Trimming removed 4 bases from V and 5 bases from J; junction bases left unmatched: 7. The CDR3 sequence is CASSPGQGVHEQYF. Written as DNA, the CDR3 is TGCGCCAGCAGCCCGGGACAGGGTGTGCACGAGCAGTACTTC.